This T cell receptor beta chain derives from a study of T cell responses to AZD1222 COVID-19 vaccine. Findings and limits, study-wide: Only after the peak T cell response were repertoires sampled. With two AZD1222 doses given, Spike-specific TCR breadth and depth both rose. Nearly half of the spike-specific TCRs reportedly recognize variant regions that carry no mutations. Most donors were white British and more were female, and clonal diversity was possibly underestimated.

Generated by immunoSEQ multiplex PCR, the TCRdb table keeps only in-frame clones and is missing some. The sample consists of over 100,000 clones, around nine tenths of them appearing once. Details on this clone: What it recognizes is unknown.

The CDR3 contains 11 residues. The V gene lost 8 bases and the J gene lost 4 bases, with 6 bases spanning the gap. The V gene's germline CDR1 is SNHLY and CDR2 FYNNEI. The sequenced sample was peripheral blood, obtained on day 0 of AZD1222 vaccination. The chain joins TRBV2 to TRBJ1-5; D perhaps matches TRBD1 (5 bases). This sequence originates from an adult in good health. CDR3 loop: CASGTNQPQHF. The DNA for the CDR3 is TGTGCCAGCGGGACGAATCAGCCCCAGCATTTT. Full variable domain (outside the CDR3, taken from reference TRBV2 and TRBJ1-5): EPEVTQTPSHQVTQMGQEVILRCVPISNHLYFYWYRQILGQKVEFLVSFYNNEISEKSEIFDDQFSVERPDGSNFTLKIRSTKLEDSAMYFCASGTNQPQHFGDGTRLSIL.